The 7 T cell receptor beta chains given below trace back to one sample, sequenced in a study of T-cell memory formation after mild COVID-19. TCRdb re-called the 5' RACE reads with MiXCR, one entry per CDR3 protein. Of some 320,000 distinct CDR3 sequences listed, around a sixth are singletons. The sequenced sample was PBMCs or a T cell subset sorted from them (not recorded which). Receptors originate from a man between 18 and 35 years old who had mild COVID-19 (a few samples of this study predate the infection). Cell type and time point are not known.

This chain uses TRBV3-1 with TRBJ2-6; tentative D call: TRBD1 (6 bases). The germline gives CDR1 LGHDT, CDR2 YNNKEL (reference sequence). With 7 bases removed from V and 0 bases from J, the gap between germline ends came to 16 bases. CDR3 length: 17 residues. The CDR3 spells CASTDGQRHSGANVLTF. The CDR3 DNA reads TGTGCCAGCACCGACGGACAGCGACACTCTGGGGCCAACGTCCTGACTTTC.

This rearrangement joins TRBV2 to TRBJ1-3; D is unclear. Germline V CDR1 and CDR2: SNHLY, FYNNEI. The V end was cut by 7 bases, the J end by 0 bases, with 7 bases between. The CDR3 consists of 13 residues. The CDR3, as DNA: TGTGCCAGCAAGGACCCCTCTGGAAACACCATATATTTT. Residues: CASKDPSGNTIYF.

V and J are TRBV5-5 and TRBJ2-7, with TRBD2 matching 12 bases. The CDR3 is 16 residues long. J gave up 5 bases and V 0 bases, and 6 bases lay outside the gene matches. Germline V gives CDR1 SGHKS, CDR2 YYEKEE (reference sequence). CDR3 nucleotides: TGTGCCAGCAGCTTGGGACCTAGCGGGGGGGTCGACGAGCAGTACTTC. Its protein product is CASSLGPSGGVDEQYF. The full variable domain, its missing parts supplied by reference TRBV5-5 and TRBJ2-7, is DAGVTQSPTHLIKTRGQQVTLRCSPISGHKSVSWYQQVLGQGPQFIFQYYEKEERGRGNFPDRFSARQFPNYSSELNVNALLLGDSALYLCASSLGPSGGVDEQYFGPGTRLTVT.

This clonotype was detected only a few times. The chain employs TRBV4-1 and TRBJ1-2, with 7 bases lining up with TRBD1. Looked up from germline, CDR1 is MGHRA and CDR2 is YSYEKL. Trimming cost V 5 bases and J 4 bases; bases outside gene matches: 13. The CDR3 has 16 residues. The CDR3 DNA sequence: TGCGCCAGCAGCTCATCCTCACAGGGGTTCCTCTATGGCTACACCTTC. Its translation is CASSSSSQGFLYGYTF.

J is TRBJ2-4 and V is TRBV29-1; tentative D call: TRBD2 (7 bases). Germline V lookup: CDR1 SQVTM, CDR2 ANQGSEA. The CDR3 consists of 12 residues. V shed 3 bases and J shed 8 bases, with 11 bases lying between them. The DNA of the CDR3 is TGCAGCGTTGAGAGGGGGGGGGACATTCAGTACTTC. It is translated as CSVERGGDIQYF.

This chain connects TRBV4-1 to TRBJ1-5; D is uncertain. The CDR3 contains 13 residues. The germline V gene encodes CDR1 MGHRA and CDR2 YSYEKL. The ends were cut back, 0 bases at V and 5 bases at J, with 5 bases in the middle. The CDR3: CASSQDAYQPQHF. The CDR3 region has the DNA TGCGCCAGCAGCCAAGATGCGTATCAGCCCCAGCATTTT.

In this sample, this clonotype turned up a few times. The gene calls are TRBV5-1 and TRBJ1-1, with TRBD1 as a possible D gene (6 bases). Germline CDR1 and CDR2: SGHRS and YFSETQ. Trimming shortened V by 2 bases and J by 9 bases, and 14 bases separated the two germline ends. The CDR3 length is 13 residues. The CDR3: CASSLAGAGKAFF. The CDR3, as DNA: TGCGCCAGCAGCTTAGCAGGGGCGGGTAAAGCTTTCTTT.